The source of this T cell receptor beta chain is a study of Tregs in tolerant kidney transplant recipients. The CDR3 loop spans 18 amino acids. The V end was cut by 3 bases, the J end by 3 bases, with 21 bases between. CDR1 and CDR2 (germline): MDHEN, SYDVKM. Only in-frame clones appear in the TCRdb table, and some are missing; sequencing was by immunoSEQ multiplex PCR. The sample includes roughly 66,000 clones, about nine tenths of them seen just once. The clonotype comes from a human donor who received a combined kidney and bone marrow transplant. The input for sequencing was CD8+ T cells from blood, taken before the transplant. This sequence joins TRBV28 and TRBJ2-1; a weak D match, TRBD2 (5 bases). CDR3 loop: CASSFFLGDKGLYNEQFF. The CDR3, as DNA: TGTGCCAGCAGTTTTTTTCTGGGAGACAAGGGCCTCTACAATGAGCAGTTCTTC.